The 8 T cell receptor beta chains listed next were all sequenced from one sample in a study of blood T cells in healthy people across ages. The use of a sample-barcoded 5' primer and a J-beta primer mix characterized a second PCR of roughly 6 to 11 cycles. TCRdb recomputed calls from the 5' RACE reads with MiXCR, one row per CDR3 protein. The sample includes a few hundred thousand distinct CDR3 sequences, about 27% seen only once; the top ten take approximately 3.3%. These sequences were also reported in another study, on T cells of mothers and their children.

Sequencing was done on a sample of blood. All receptors come from a boy between 2 and 10 years old in good health.

The sample holds a few counts of this clonotype. V gene TRBV12-3 or TRBV12-4 combines with J gene TRBJ2-2, with D unresolved. V was shortened by 1 base and J by 7 bases, with 7 bases between the two germline ends. The CDR3 totals 13 residues. The CDR3 protein is CASSLVALGELFF. The DNA of the CDR3 is TGTGCCAGCAGTTTAGTAGCCCTCGGGGAGCTGTTTTTT.

The chain recombines TRBV10-3 with TRBJ1-2; 8 positions match TRBD1. Germline V gene data show CDR1 as ENHRY and CDR2 as SYGVKD. V shed 3 bases, J shed 2 bases, and the junction held 5 bases outside the gene matches. CDR3 length: 15 amino acids. CDR3 loop: CAISDVDRDNYGYTF. For the CDR3, the DNA is TGTGCCATCAGTGACGTGGACAGGGACAACTATGGCTACACCTTC.

This clonotype has just one count. The chain uses TRBV2 and TRBJ2-5; no definite D call. Matching the DNA end better, TRBJ2-1 makes the J call doubtful. Germline CDR1 and CDR2: SNHLY and FYNNEI. The CDR3 spans 13 residues. In DNA, the CDR3 is TGTGCCAGCAGTGAGTACGCACAGTCGGGGCAGTTCTTC. As protein: CASSEYAQSGQFF.

This clonotype was counted between two and nine times. The V and J genes are TRBV4-1 and TRBJ2-7; the D gene is possibly TRBD1 (6 bases). CDR3 length: 18 amino acids. V lost 0 bases and J 0 bases, leaving 18 bases between the germline ends. Looked up from germline, CDR1 is MGHRA and CDR2 is YSYEKL. CDR3 loop: CASSQDFFDRSSSYEQYF. The CDR3 DNA is TGCGCCAGCAGCCAAGACTTTTTCGACAGGAGCAGCTCCTACGAGCAGTACTTC.

V and J are TRBV27 and TRBJ1-1; D may be TRBD1 (5 bases). Looked up from germline, CDR1 is MNHEY and CDR2 is SMNVEV (reference sequence). Trimming took off 4 bases at V and 8 bases at J, with 35 bases between the two ends. This CDR3 is built from 20 residues. CDR3 nucleotides: TGTGCCAGCAGTTCCCATTTCGCTGGGACCCCTTACTTCGGGCAGGACGAAGCTTTCTTT. As protein: CASSSHFAGTPYFGQDEAFF.

The chain has TRBV20-1 and TRBJ1-2, with TRBD1 as a possible D gene (6 bases). The CDR3 extends over 14 amino acids. Trimming took off 0 bases at V and 2 bases at J, with 10 bases between the two ends. Germline V gives CDR1 DFQATT, CDR2 SNEGSKA (reference sequence). As DNA, the CDR3 is TGCAGTGCTAGAGATACAGGGAGGAACTATGGCTACACCTTC. Translated, it gives CSARDTGRNYGYTF.

This clonotype turned up a few times. This rearrangement joins TRBV12-3 or TRBV12-4 to TRBJ2-7; 7 bases are a match to TRBD1. The junction had 6 bases not matched to a gene; V was cut back by 6 bases and J by 4 bases. CDR3 size: 13 residues. For the CDR3, the DNA is TGTGCCAGCAGGCGAGACAGGGAGTACGAGCAGTACTTC. The encoded protein is CASRRDREYEQYF.

This clonotype was counted a few times. V usage is TRBV10-3 and J usage is TRBJ2-5, with D hard to call. The ends were cut back, 4 bases at V and 2 bases at J, with 14 bases in the middle. This CDR3 is 15 amino acids long. Germline V lookup: CDR1 ENHRY, CDR2 SYGVKD. CDR3 region: CAISVKGAGQETQYF. The CDR3 DNA reads as TGTGCCATCAGTGTTAAGGGTGCAGGACAAGAGACCCAGTACTTC.